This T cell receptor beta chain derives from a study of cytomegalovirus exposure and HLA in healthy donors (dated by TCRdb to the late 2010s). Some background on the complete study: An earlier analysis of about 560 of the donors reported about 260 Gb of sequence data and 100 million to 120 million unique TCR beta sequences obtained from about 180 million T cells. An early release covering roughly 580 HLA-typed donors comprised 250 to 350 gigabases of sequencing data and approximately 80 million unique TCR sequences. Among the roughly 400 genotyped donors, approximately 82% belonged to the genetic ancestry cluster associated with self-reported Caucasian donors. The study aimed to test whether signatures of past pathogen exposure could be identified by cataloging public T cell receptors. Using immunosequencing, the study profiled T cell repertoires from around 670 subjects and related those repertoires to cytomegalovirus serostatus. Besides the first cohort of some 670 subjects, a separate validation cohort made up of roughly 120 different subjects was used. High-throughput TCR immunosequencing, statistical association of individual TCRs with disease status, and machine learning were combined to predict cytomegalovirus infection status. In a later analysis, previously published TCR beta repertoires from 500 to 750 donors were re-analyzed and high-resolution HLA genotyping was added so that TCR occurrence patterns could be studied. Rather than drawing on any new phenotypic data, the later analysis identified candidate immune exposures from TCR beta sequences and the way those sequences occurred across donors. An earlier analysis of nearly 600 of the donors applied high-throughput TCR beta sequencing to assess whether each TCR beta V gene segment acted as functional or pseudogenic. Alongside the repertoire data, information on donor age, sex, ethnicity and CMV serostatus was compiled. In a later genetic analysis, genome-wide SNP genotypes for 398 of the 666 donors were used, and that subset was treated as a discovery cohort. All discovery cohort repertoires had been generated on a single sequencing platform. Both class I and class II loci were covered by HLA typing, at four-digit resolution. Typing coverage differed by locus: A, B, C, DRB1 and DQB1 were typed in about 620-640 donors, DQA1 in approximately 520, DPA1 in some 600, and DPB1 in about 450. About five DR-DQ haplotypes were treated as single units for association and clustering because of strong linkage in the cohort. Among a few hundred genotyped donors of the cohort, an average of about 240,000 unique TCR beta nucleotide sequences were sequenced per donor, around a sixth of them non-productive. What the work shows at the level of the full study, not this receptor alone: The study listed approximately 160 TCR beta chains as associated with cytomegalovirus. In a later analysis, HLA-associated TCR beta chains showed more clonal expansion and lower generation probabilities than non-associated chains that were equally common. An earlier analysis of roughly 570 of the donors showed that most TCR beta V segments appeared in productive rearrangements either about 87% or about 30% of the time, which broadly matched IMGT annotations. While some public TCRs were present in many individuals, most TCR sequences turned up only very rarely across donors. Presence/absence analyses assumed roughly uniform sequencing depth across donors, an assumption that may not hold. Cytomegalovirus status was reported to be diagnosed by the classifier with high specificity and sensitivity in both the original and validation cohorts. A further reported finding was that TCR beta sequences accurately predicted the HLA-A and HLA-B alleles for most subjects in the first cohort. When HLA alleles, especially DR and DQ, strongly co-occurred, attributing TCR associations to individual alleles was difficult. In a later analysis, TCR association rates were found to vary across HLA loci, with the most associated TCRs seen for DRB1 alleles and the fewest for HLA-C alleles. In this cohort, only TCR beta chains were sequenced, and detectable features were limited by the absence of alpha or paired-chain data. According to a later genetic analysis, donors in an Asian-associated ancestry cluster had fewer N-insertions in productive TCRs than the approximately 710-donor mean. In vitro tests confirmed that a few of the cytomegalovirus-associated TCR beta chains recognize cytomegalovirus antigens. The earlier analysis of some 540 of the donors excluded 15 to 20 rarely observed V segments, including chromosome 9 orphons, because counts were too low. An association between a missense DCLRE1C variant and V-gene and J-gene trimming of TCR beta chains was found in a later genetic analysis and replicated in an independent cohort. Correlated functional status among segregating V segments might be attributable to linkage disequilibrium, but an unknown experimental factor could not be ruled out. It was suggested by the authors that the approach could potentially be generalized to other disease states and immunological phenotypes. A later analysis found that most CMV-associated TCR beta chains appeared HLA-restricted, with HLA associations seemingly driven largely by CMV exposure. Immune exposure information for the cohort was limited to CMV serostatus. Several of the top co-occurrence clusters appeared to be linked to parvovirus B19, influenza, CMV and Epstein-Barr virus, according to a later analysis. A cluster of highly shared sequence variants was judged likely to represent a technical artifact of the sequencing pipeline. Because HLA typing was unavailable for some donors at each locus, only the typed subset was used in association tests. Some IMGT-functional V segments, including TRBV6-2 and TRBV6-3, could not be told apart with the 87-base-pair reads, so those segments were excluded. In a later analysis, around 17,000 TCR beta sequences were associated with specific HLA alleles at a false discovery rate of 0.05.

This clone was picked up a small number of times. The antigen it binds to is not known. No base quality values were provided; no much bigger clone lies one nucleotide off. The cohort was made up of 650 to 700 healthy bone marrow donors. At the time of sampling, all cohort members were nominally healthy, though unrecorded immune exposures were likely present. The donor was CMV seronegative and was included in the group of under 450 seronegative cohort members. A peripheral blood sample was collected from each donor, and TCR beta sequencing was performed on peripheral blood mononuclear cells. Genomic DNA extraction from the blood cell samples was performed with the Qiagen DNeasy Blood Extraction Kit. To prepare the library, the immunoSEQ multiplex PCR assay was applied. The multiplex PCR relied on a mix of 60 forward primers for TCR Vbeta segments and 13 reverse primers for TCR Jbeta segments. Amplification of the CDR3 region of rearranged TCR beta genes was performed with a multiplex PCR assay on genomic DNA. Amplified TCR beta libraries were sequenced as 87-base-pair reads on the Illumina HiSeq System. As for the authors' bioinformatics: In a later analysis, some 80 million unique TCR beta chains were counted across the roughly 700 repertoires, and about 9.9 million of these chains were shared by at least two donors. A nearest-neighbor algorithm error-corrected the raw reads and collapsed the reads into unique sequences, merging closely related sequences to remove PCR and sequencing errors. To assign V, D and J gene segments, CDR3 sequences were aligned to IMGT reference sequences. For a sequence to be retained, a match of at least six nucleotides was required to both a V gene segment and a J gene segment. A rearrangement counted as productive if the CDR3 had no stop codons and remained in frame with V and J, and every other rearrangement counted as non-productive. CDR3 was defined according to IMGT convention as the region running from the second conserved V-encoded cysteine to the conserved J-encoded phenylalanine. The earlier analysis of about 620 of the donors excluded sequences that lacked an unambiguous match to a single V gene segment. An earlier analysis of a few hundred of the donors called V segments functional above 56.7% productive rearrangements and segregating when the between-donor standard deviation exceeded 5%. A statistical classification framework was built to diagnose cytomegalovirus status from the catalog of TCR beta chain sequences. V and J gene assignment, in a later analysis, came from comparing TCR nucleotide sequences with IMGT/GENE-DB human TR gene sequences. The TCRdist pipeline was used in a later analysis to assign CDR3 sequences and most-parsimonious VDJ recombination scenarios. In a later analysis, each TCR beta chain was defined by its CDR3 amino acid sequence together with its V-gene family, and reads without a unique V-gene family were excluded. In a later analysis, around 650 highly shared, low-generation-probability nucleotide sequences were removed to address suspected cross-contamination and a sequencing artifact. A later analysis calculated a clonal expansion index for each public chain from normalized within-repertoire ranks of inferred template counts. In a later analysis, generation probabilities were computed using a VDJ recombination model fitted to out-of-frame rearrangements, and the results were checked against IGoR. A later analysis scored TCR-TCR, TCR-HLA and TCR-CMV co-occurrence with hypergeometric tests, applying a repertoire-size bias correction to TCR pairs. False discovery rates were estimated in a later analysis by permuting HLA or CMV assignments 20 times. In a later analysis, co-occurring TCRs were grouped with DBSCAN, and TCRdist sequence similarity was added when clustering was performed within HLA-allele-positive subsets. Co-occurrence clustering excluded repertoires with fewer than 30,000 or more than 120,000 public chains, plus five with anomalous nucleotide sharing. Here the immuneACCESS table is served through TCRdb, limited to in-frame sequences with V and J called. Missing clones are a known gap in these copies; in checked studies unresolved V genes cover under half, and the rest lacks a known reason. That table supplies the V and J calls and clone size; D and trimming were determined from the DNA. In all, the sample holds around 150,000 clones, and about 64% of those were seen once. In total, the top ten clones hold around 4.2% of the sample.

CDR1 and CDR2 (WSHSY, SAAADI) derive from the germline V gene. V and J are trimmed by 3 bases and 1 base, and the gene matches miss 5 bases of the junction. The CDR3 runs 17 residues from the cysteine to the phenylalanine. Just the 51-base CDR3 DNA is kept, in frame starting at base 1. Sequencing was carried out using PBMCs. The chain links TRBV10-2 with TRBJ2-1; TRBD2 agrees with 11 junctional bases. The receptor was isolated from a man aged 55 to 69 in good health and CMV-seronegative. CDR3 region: CASSESTSGASYNEQFF. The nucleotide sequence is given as TGCGCCAGCAGTGAATCGACTAGCGGGGCTTCCTACAATGAGCAGTTCTTC.